This T cell receptor (beta chain) was obtained from a study of blood T cell repertoires in COVID-19. Study as a whole: Whether acute or convalescent, the COVID-19 samples came from the United States, Italy and Spain.

The CDR3 runs to 16 residues. V shed 3 bases, J shed 3 bases, and the junction held 9 bases outside the gene matches. The sample holds one count of this clone. Repertoires were generated with immunoSEQ multiplex PCR, while TCRdb's copy carries only in-frame clones and drops some. This table has about 200,000 clones, about nine tenths appearing once. The chain uses TRBV23-1 and TRBJ2-7, with 9 bases that match TRBD2. TRBV23-1 is reported as an ORF; its role is uncertain. The sample was peripheral blood. The receptor comes from a man younger than 30 with active or convalescent COVID-19. The CDR3 spells CASSHLGGRGNYEQYF. In nucleotides, the CDR3 is TGCGCCAGCAGTCATTTGGGCGGGAGGGGAAACTACGAGCAGTACTTC.